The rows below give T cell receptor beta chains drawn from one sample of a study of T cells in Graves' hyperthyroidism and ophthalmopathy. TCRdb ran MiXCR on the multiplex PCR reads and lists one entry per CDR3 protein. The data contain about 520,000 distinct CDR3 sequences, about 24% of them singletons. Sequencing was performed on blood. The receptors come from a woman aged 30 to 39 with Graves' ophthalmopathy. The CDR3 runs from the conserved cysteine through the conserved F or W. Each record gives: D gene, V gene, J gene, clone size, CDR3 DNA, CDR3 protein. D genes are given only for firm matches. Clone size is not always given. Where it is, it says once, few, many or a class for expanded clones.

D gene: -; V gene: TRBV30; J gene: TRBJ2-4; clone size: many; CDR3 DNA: TGTGCCTGGAGTGTAGAAGCGATAGGAAACATTCAGTACTTC; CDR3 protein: CAWSVEAIGNIQYF
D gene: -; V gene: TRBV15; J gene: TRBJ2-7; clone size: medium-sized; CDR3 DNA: TGTGCCACCAGCAGAGAGCGGGGACACCTCTACTCCTACGAGCAGTACTTC; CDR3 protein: CATSRERGHLYSYEQYF
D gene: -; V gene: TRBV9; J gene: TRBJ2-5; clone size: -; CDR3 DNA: TGTGCCAGCAGCGTTCAAGGCGGATCACAAGAGACCCAGTACTTC; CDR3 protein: CASSVQGGSQETQYF
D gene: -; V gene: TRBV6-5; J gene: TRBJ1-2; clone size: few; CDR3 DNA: TGTGCCAGCAGTTATCGGTTCGGAGGGAACTATGGCTACACCTTC; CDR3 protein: CASSYRFGGNYGYTF
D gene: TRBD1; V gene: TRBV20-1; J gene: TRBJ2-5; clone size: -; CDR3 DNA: TGCAGTGCTGGGATGGGACAGGCCCAAGAGACCCAGTACTTC; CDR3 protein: CSAGMGQAQETQYF
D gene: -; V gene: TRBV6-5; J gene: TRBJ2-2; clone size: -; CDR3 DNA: TGTGCCAGCAGTTATTTCCCAACCACCGGGGAGCTGTTTTTT; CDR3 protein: CASSYFPTTGELFF
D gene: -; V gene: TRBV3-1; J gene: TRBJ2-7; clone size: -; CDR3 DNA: TGTGCCAGCAGCCAAGACCCCGGGACCACCTACGAGCAGTACTTC; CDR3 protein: CASSQDPGTTYEQYF
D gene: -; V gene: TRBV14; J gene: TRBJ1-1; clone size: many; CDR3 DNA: TGTGCCAGCAGGGATCAGGAGCCTGCCGAAGCTTTCTTT; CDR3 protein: CASRDQEPAEAFF
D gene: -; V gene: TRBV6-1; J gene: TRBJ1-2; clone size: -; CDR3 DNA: TGTGCCAGCACCTTGAAGGAGCGATACTATGGCTACACCTTC; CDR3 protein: CASTLKERYYGYTF
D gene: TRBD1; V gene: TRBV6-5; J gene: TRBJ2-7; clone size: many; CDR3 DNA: TGTGCCAGCAGATCGCGGGACAGGAGCTCCTACGAGCAGTACTTC; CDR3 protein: CASRSRDRSSYEQYF
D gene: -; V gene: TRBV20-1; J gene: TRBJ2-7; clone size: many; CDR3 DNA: TGCAGTGCTAGAGCCGGAGAGGGGCGAGGGCAGTACTTC; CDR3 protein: CSARAGEGRGQYF
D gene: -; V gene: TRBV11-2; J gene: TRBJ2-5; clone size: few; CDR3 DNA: TGTGCCAGCAGCTGGGGGGCGGGGGCAGAGACCCAGTACTTC; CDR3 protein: CASSWGAGAETQYF
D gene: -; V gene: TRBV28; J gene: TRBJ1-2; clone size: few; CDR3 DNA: TGTGCCAGCAGTTTATCCCCAGCAACTAACTATGGCTACACCTTC; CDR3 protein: CASSLSPATNYGYTF
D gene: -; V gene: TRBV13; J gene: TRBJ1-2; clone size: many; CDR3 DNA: TGTGCCAGCAGTGAAGGGGGTCAGGAGACTAACTATGGCTACACCTTC; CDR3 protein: CASSEGGQETNYGYTF
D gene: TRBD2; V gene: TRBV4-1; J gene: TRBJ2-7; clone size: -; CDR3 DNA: TGCGCCAGCAGCCAAGCTCCGGGACTAGCTTTCGAGCAGTACTTC; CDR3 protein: CASSQAPGLAFEQYF
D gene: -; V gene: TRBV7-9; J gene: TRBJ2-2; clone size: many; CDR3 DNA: TGTGCCAGCAGCACCCGACAGGATAGAGACACCGGGGAGCTGTTTTTT; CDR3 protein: CASSTRQDRDTGELFF
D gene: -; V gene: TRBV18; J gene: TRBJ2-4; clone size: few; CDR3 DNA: TGTGCCAGCTCACCACGACAGGATGAAAACATTCAGTACTTC; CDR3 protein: CASSPRQDENIQYF
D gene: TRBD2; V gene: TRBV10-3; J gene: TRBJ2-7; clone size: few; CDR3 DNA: TGTGCCATCAGAGGGACTAGCGGAGGCTCCTACGAGCAGTACTTC; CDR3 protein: CAIRGTSGGSYEQYF
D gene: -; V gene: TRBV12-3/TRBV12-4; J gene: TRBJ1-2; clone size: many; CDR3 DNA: TGTGCCAGCAGTTTCGGGACAAGCTCTGGCTACACCTTC; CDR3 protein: CASSFGTSSGYTF
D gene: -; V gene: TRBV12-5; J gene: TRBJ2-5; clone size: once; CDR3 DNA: TGTGCTAGTGGTTTCGGGGAGACCCAGTACTTC; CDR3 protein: CASGFGETQYF
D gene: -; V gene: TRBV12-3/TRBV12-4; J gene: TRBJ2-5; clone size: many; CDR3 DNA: TGTGCCAGCAGCTCGCCGAGGGTTAACATCGGTATGGAGACCCAGTACTTC; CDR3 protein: CASSSPRVNIGMETQYF
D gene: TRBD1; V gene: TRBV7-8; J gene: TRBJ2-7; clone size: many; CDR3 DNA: TGTGCCAGCAGCTTACCGGGACAGGGGCGAGAGCAGTACTTC; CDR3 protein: CASSLPGQGREQYF
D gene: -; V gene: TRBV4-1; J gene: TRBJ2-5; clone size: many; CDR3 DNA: TGCGCCAGCAGCCAAGATTGGCGGGGGCGAGAGACCCAGTACTTC; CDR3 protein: CASSQDWRGRETQYF
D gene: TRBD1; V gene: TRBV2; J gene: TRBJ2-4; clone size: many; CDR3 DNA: TGTGCCAGCAGTGAGGTTCCGACAGGGCTTTACTCAGCCAAAAACATTCAGTACTTC; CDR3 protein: CASSEVPTGLYSAKNIQYF
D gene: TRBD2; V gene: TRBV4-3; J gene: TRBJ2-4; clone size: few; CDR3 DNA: TGCGCCAGCAGCCAAGTCAATAGCGGGGGGGGTGCCAAAAACATTCAGTACTTC; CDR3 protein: CASSQVNSGGGAKNIQYF
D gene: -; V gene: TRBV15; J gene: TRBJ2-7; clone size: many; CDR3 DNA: TGTGCCACCAGCAGAGAGGTCGGGACCTACGAGCAGTACTTC; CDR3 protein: CATSREVGTYEQYF